The rows below give T cell receptor beta chains drawn from one sample of a study of blood T cell repertoires in COVID-19. This table comes from immunoSEQ multiplex PCR, and its TCRdb copy is limited to in-frame clones, with some not included. The sample records approximately 220,000 clones, approximately 90% being singletons. Input material: PBMCs or T cells enriched from blood (not recorded which). The receptors stem from a woman in her thirties who had recovered from COVID-19. The CDR3 runs from the conserved cysteine through the conserved F or W. D genes are given only for firm matches. Only some rows state a clone size, as once, few, many or a class for expanded clones.

>-|TRBJ2-7|TRBV9|TRBD1|17
TGTGCCAGCAGCGTAGGTCTAGGGAGGACAGGGCTGTACGAGCAGTACTTC
CASSVGLGRTGLYEQYF
>-|TRBJ1-6|TRBV10-3|TRBD1|14
TGTGCCATCAGTGGGCGACAGGGTAATTCACCCCTCCACTTT
CAISGRQGNSPLHF
>-|TRBJ2-7|TRBV2|-|13
TGTGCCAGCAGACAGGGAGGGACCTACGAGCAGTACTTC
CASRQGGTYEQYF
>-|TRBJ2-5|TRBV7-8|TRBD2|14
TGTGCCAGCAGCTTAGCTCCGGGAGGAGAGACCCAGTACTTC
CASSLAPGGETQYF
>-|TRBJ2-5|TRBV9|-|13
TGTGCCAGCAGCGTTTCGACACGAGAGACCCAGTACTTC
CASSVSTRETQYF
>-|TRBJ2-1|TRBV7-8|TRBD2|15
TGTGCCAGCAGCTTCCGACTAGCGGGGGGCAATGAGCAGTTCTTC
CASSFRLAGGNEQFF
>-|TRBJ1-5|TRBV19|TRBD1|15
TGTGCCAGTAGTTTACAGGGGAATAGCAATCAGCCCCAGCATTTT
CASSLQGNSNQPQHF
>-|TRBJ2-3|TRBV11-2|TRBD2|17
TGTGCCAGCAGCTCCAGACTAGCGGGGGGTCTCACAGATACGCAGTATTTT
CASSSRLAGGLTDTQYF
>many|TRBJ1-1|TRBV29-1|-|11
TGCAGCGGCGGGGAGAGCACTGAAGCTTTCTTT
CSGGESTEAFF
>once|TRBJ1-2|TRBV7-8|TRBD1|19
TGTGCCAGCAGTAGCCGTGGGGGGACAGGGTTGTGGGCTAACTATGGCTACACCTTC
CASSSRGGTGLWANYGYTF
>-|TRBJ2-3|TRBV5-4|-|14
TGTGCCAGCAGCTTGAGACTCGCCACAGATACGCAGTATTTT
CASSLRLATDTQYF
>many|TRBJ2-2|TRBV6-4|TRBD1|15
TGTGCCAGCAGTGGGACAGGGGATAGGACCGGGGAGCTGTTTTTT
CASSGTGDRTGELFF
>-|TRBJ2-4|TRBV7-2|-|17
TGTGCCAGCAGCCCCCAGGGGCTTTTGGGGGGGTTTAACATTCAGTACTTC
CASSPQGLLGGFNIQYF
>-|TRBJ2-3|TRBV4-3|-|18
TGCGCCAGCAGCCTGGGAGGGGGACTTTCAGGGGGCACAGATACGCAGTATTTT
CASSLGGGLSGGTDTQYF
>-|TRBJ1-1|TRBV19|TRBD1|16
TGTGCCAGCACGGGACAGGGTGGTTTTAAGGGCACTGAAGCTTTCTTT
CASTGQGGFKGTEAFF
>-|TRBJ1-6|TRBV19|-|13
TGTGCCAGTATGGAGGGCTTGGATTCACCCCTCCACTTT
CASMEGLDSPLHF
>-|TRBJ2-1|TRBV7-6|-|13
TGTGCCAGCAGCTTAGGTCCCGGGGATGAGCAGTTCTTC
CASSLGPGDEQFF
>-|TRBJ1-2|TRBV4-3|-|14
TGCGCCAGCAGCCAAGATCGAGACAGTAAGAGCTACACCTTC
CASSQDRDSKSYTF
>-|TRBJ1-5|TRBV5-1|-|13
TGCGCCAGCAGCGCAGGGAGCAATCAGCCCCAGCATTTT
CASSAGSNQPQHF
>few|TRBJ1-6|TRBV3-1/TRBV3-2|-|14
TGTGCCAGCAGCCAAGCGGACAGAGATTCACCCCTCCACTTT
CASSQADRDSPLHF
>-|TRBJ2-1|TRBV27|TRBD2|18
TGTGCCAGCAGTCCCCGGACTAGCGGGGGGTTTGTGGACAATGAGCAGTTCTTC
CASSPRTSGGFVDNEQFF
>-|TRBJ1-3|TRBV19|-|13
TGTGCCAGTAGTATAGATTCGGGAGACACCATATATTTT
CASSIDSGDTIYF
>-|TRBJ2-2|TRBV9|TRBD1|15
TGTGCCAGCAGCTCGTCAGACAGGGGTCACGGGGAGCTGTTTTTT
CASSSSDRGHGELFF
>-|TRBJ1-6|TRBV4-1|-|22
TGCGCCAGCAGCCAAGATAACACGGGGGAAGGTTTAAAGAGCGCCTATAATTCACCCCTCCACTTT
CASSQDNTGEGLKSAYNSPLHF
>-|TRBJ1-4|TRBV4-3|-|16
TGCGCCAGCAGCCAAGGCCTGGTGCGGGAGGATGAAAAACTGTTTTTT
CASSQGLVREDEKLFF
>-|TRBJ1-5|TRBV5-5|TRBD1|19
TGTGCCAGCAGCTCCCACCGGGACAGGGGCGACATTTTCAATCAGCCCCAGCATTTT
CASSSHRDRGDIFNQPQHF
>-|TRBJ2-2|TRBV12-5|-|13
TGTGCTAGTGGTTTGAGGGGGACCGGGGAGCTGTTTTTT
CASGLRGTGELFF
>-|TRBJ2-3|TRBV4-1|TRBD2|14
TGCGCCAGCAGTACTAGCGGGGGGACAGATACGCAGTATTTT
CASSTSGGTDTQYF
>-|TRBJ2-1|TRBV7-9|TRBD2|19
TGTGCCAGCACCCCATTTATTGAGGTAGCGGGGGGGCCGATCAATGAGCAGTTCTTC
CASTPFIEVAGGPINEQFF
>-|TRBJ2-7|TRBV19|TRBD1|16
TGTGCCAGTAGTATAGAGGGACAGGGGGATGCCTACGAGCAGTACTTC
CASSIEGQGDAYEQYF
>-|TRBJ1-5|TRBV4-1|TRBD1|16
TGCGCCAGCAGCCAAGATCGGGGACAGGGTAATCAGCCCCAGCATTTT
CASSQDRGQGNQPQHF
>-|TRBJ2-2|TRBV19|-|12
TGTGCCAGTAGTTCCCGGGCCGGGGAGCTGTTTTTT
CASSSRAGELFF
>-|TRBJ2-1|TRBV11-2|-|15
TGTGCCAGCAGCTCGAGACTTGGGAGCTACAATGAGCAGTTCTTC
CASSSRLGSYNEQFF
>-|TRBJ2-1|TRBV23-1|TRBD1|14
TGCGCCAGCAGCCCCGGGACAGACTACAATGAGCAGTTCTTC
CASSPGTDYNEQFF
>-|TRBJ1-2|TRBV10-2|-|14
TGCGCCAGCACCGACAAGCCAACGGACTATGGCTACACCTTC
CASTDKPTDYGYTF
>-|TRBJ2-5|TRBV7-2|-|14
TGTGCCAGCAGCTTTGGCAGGGGCCAAGAGACCCAGTACTTC
CASSFGRGQETQYF
>-|TRBJ1-2|TRBV3-1/TRBV3-2|TRBD1|15
TGTGCCAGCAGCCAAGAATGGGACAGGCCCTATGGCTACACCTTC
CASSQEWDRPYGYTF
>once|TRBJ1-1|TRBV7-4|TRBD1|15
TGTGCCAGCAGCTGGGACAGGGGACCGAACACTGAAGCTTTCTTT
CASSWDRGPNTEAFF
>few|TRBJ2-1|TRBV4-2|TRBD2|15
TGTGCCAGCAGCCGAGGGAGCGGGGAGCACAATGAGCAGTTCTTC
CASSRGSGEHNEQFF
>few|TRBJ2-6|TRBV18|-|15
TGTGCCAGCTCAGACAGGATCTCTGGGGCCAACGTCCTGACTTTC
CASSDRISGANVLTF
>-|TRBJ1-3|TRBV5-1|-|13
TGCGCCAGCAGCGAGACAGCTGGAAACACCATATATTTT
CASSETAGNTIYF
>-|TRBJ1-5|TRBV19|TRBD1|14
TGTGCCAGTACCAAGCAGGGGGCAGGTCAGCCCCAGCATTTT
CASTKQGAGQPQHF
>once|TRBJ1-1|TRBV4-3|-|12
TGCGCCAGCAGCCAGACAGGACTGATGGCTTTCTTT
CASSQTGLMAFF
>-|TRBJ1-1|TRBV27|-|15
TGTGCCAGCAGTCCCCTGCAGGGTTGGAACACTGAAGCTTTCTTT
CASSPLQGWNTEAFF